The next 22 T cell receptor beta chains were all read from a single sample in a study of cytomegalovirus exposure and HLA in healthy donors. The PCR ran on 60 Vbeta and 13 Jbeta primers. The data were produced by immunoSEQ multiplex PCR, yet TCRdb's version contains in-frame clones alone and is incomplete. Recorded for this sample: 120,000 to 150,000 clones. What was sequenced was PBMCs. The receptors originated from a woman under 30 in good health and CMV-seronegative.

The chain carries TRBV7-2 and TRBJ1-6; no clear D gene. The germline gives CDR1 SGHTA, CDR2 FQGNSA. CDR3 length: 12 residues. V was cut by 3 bases and J by 9 bases, with 6 bases left in between. CDR3 sequence (DNA): TGTGCCAGCAGCTTGGGAGCTTCACCCCTCCACTTT. Residues: CASSLGASPLHF.

This sequence joins TRBV5-1 and TRBJ1-2, with D perhaps matching TRBD1 (5 bases). Germline V lookup: CDR1 SGHRS, CDR2 YFSETQ. The CDR3 covers 16 residues. Trimming removed 0 bases at V and 8 bases at J, with 20 bases between. DNA for the CDR3: TGCGCCAGCAGCTTGGCCGGGACTCAGGGCCTGGGGGGCTACACCTTC. Its protein product is CASSLAGTQGLGGYTF.

The chain links TRBV5-6 to TRBJ2-7; D possibly corresponds to TRBD1 (6 bases). The CDR3 loop spans 14 amino acids. In germline, CDR1 is SGHDT, CDR2 YYEEEE. V shed 0 bases and J shed 5 bases, with 12 bases lying between them. The DNA for the CDR3 is TGTGCCAGCAGCTTGGACAGGGAAGGGGACGAGCAGTACTTC. It codes for CASSLDREGDEQYF.

This chain uses TRBV5-5 with TRBJ1-1; tentative D call: TRBD1 (5 bases). V was trimmed by 4 bases and J by 4 bases, leaving 11 bases between them. Germline V CDR1 and CDR2: SGHKS, YYEKEE (reference sequence). The CDR3 covers 13 residues. CDR3 bases: TGTGCCAGCAGCGTAGAAAGGGGCACTGAAGCTTTCTTT. Its translation is CASSVERGTEAFF.

As regards this clone: The same CDR3 can be traced to other DNA sequences in this sample. V is TRBV9 and J is TRBJ2-3; 7 positions agree with TRBD2. CDR1 and CDR2 (germline): SGDLS, YYNGEE. V was pared by 3 bases and J by 5 bases, with 9 bases of the junction left unmatched. There are 15 residues in the CDR3. CDR3: CASSAWTSGRDTQYF. CDR3 bases: TGTGCCAGCAGCGCGTGGACTAGTGGGAGAGATACGCAGTATTTT.

V and J are TRBV5-4 and TRBJ2-5; D might be TRBD2 (6 bases). Germline V lookup: CDR1 SGHNT, CDR2 YYREEE (reference sequence). Trimming shortened V by 4 bases and J by 5 bases, and 12 bases separated the two germline ends. The CDR3 loop spans 13 amino acids. The DNA for the CDR3 is TGTGCCAGCAGCGTCGGGACTCGGGAGACCCAGTACTTC. Translated: CASSVGTRETQYF.

The chain couples TRBV11-2 to TRBJ2-3; 9 bases fit TRBD2. The CDR3 loop spans 17 amino acids. CDR1 is SGHAT, CDR2 FQNNGV, per germline. J gave up 4 bases and V 5 bases, and 13 bases lay outside the gene matches. CDR3 loop: CASSRTPGGRVPDTQYF. The CDR3 nucleotides are TGTGCCAGCAGCCGCACGCCGGGCGGGAGGGTCCCAGATACGCAGTATTTT.

As to this clone: The junction shows a germline mismatch at one end, possibly a read error. The chain couples TRBV30 to TRBJ2-3; 11 nucleotides match TRBD2. This CDR3 spans 18 amino acids. Germline assignment: CDR1 GTSNPN and CDR2 SVGIG (reference sequence). CDR3 sequence reads: CAWSRLAGGPVGTDMQYF. CDR3 nucleotide sequence: TGTGCCTGGAGTCGGTTAGCGGGAGGGCCGGTGGGCACAGATATGCAGTATTTT.

This chain connects TRBV27 to TRBJ1-4, with 7 bases identical to TRBD1. V shed 8 bases, J shed 2 bases, and the junction held 17 bases outside the gene matches. The CDR3 is 18 amino acids. Germline assignment: CDR1 MNHEY and CDR2 SMNVEV (reference sequence). The CDR3 region has the DNA TGTGCCAGCGCCCTAGCGCAGGGGGGAAGTCTGACTAATGAAAAACTGTTTTTT. Translated, it gives CASALAQGGSLTNEKLFF.

This chain joins TRBV18 and TRBJ1-1; 9 nucleotides agree with TRBD1. Germline loops: CDR1 KGHSH, CDR2 LQKENI. V gave up 3 bases and J gave up 1 base; unmatched junction bases: 6. The CDR3 is 16 amino acids. The CDR3 DNA reads TGTGCCAGCTCACCGACAGGGGGGTATGAGAACACTGAAGCTTTCTTT. Translated: CASSPTGGYENTEAFF.

This chain joins TRBV11-3 and TRBJ2-3; 11 bases agree with TRBD2. The germline V gene encodes CDR1 SGHNT and CDR2 YENEEA. This CDR3 has 14 residues. Losses at the gene ends were 4 bases for V and 5 bases for J; bases not matched to a gene: 2. CDR3 amino acids: CASSYGTSGDTQYF. In DNA form, the CDR3 reads TGTGCCAGCAGCTACGGGACTAGCGGAGATACGCAGTATTTT.

The gene calls are TRBV6-1 and TRBJ2-7; D perhaps matches TRBD1 (6 bases). V was trimmed by 8 bases and J by 1 base, leaving 12 bases between them. The CDR3 totals 13 residues. Germline V gene sequence: CDR1 MNHNS, CDR2 SASEGT. This CDR3 is CASPRDTSYEQYF. CDR3 coding DNA: TGTGCCAGCCCCCGGGACACTTCCTACGAGCAGTACTTC.

The chain combines TRBV7-8 with TRBJ2-5; 7 bases agree with TRBD2. This CDR3 has 15 residues. J was trimmed by 3 bases and V by 1 base; bases with no gene match: 5. The germline V gene encodes CDR1 SGHVS and CDR2 FQNEAQ. CDR3 nucleotide sequence: TGTGCCAGCAGCTTAGGCCACCTAGCGGAAGAGACCCAGTACTTC. Its translation is CASSLGHLAEETQYF.

This rearrangement joins TRBV2 to TRBJ2-5; D possibly corresponds to TRBD1 (5 bases). The better agreement between TRBJ2-7 and the DNA end casts doubt on the J call. This CDR3 contains 15 residues. Looked up from germline, CDR1 is SNHLY and CDR2 is FYNNEI. CDR3 sequence: CASSDGYRGTYEQYF. CDR3 bases: TGTGCCAGCAGTGACGGGTATAGGGGTACTTACGAGCAGTACTTC.

The chain combines TRBV14 with TRBJ2-1; 13 bases match TRBD2. This CDR3 has 15 amino acids. CDR1 is SGHDN, CDR2 FVKESK, per germline. The ends lost 1 base at V and 10 bases at J; junction bases unmatched: 4. Here the CDR3 reads CASSQVTSGRSEQFF. The CDR3, as DNA: TGTGCCAGCAGCCAAGTGACTAGCGGGAGGAGCGAGCAGTTCTTC.

This chain connects TRBV5-1 to TRBJ2-1, with TRBD2 as a possible D gene (5 bases). This CDR3 contains 15 residues. V dropped 0 bases and J dropped 0 bases, with 7 bases sitting between them. Germline CDR1 SGHRS, CDR2 YFSETQ. This chain's CDR3 is CASSLAGNSYNEQFF. The CDR3 bases are TGCGCCAGCAGCTTGGCCGGGAACTCCTACAATGAGCAGTTCTTC. Supplemented by reference TRBV5-1 and TRBJ2-1, the full variable domain reads KAGVTQTPRYLIKTRGQQVTLSCSPISGHRSVSWYQQTPGQGLQFLFEYFSETQRNKGNFPGRFSGRQFSNSRSEMNVSTLELGDSALYLCASSLAGNSYNEQFFGPGTRLTVL.

The J gene is TRBJ1-2, the V gene TRBV4-3; D not certain. Between the trimmed V and J ends, which lost 1 base and 3 bases, there was a span of 12 bases. From germline, CDR1 is LGHNA and CDR2 YSLEER. This CDR3 spans 15 amino acids. For the CDR3, the DNA is TGCGCCAGCAGCCAAGCCTCTCGAGCCGACTATGGCTACACCTTC. It specifies CASSQASRADYGYTF.

V usage is TRBV9 and J usage is TRBJ1-5; the match to TRBD1 covers 11 bases. The V and J ends lost 0 bases and 7 bases, in that order; junction bases with no gene match: 0. This CDR3 has 14 residues. The germline gives CDR1 SGDLS, CDR2 YYNGEE. The CDR3 coding sequence is TGTGCCAGCAGCGTAGGGGACAGGGGGCAGCCCCAGCATTTT. It specifies CASSVGDRGQPQHF.

The CDR3 is CASSSLGQEQFF. CDR3 nucleotide sequence: TGTGCCAGCAGCTCGTTGGGCCAAGAGCAGTTCTTC. The V gene is TRBV5-6, the J gene TRBJ2-1; D is unresolved. Trimming shortened V by 3 bases and J by 10 bases, and 11 bases separated the two germline ends. The CDR3 totals 12 residues. Looked up from germline, CDR1 is SGHDT and CDR2 is YYEEEE.

This rearrangement joins TRBV5-1 to TRBJ1-1; 7 nucleotides agree with TRBD1. V shed 1 base and J 4 bases; nucleotides not matched to a gene: 10. There are 16 residues in the CDR3. Germline CDR1 SGHRS, CDR2 YFSETQ. The DNA of the CDR3 is TGCGCCAGCAGCTTGTACCCTGACAGGGTGGTCACTGAAGCTTTCTTT. Translated, it gives CASSLYPDRVVTEAFF. Combining the CDR3 with reference TRBV5-1 and TRBJ1-1 gives the whole variable domain KAGVTQTPRYLIKTRGQQVTLSCSPISGHRSVSWYQQTPGQGLQFLFEYFSETQRNKGNFPGRFSGRQFSNSRSEMNVSTLELGDSALYLCASSLYPDRVVTEAFFGQGTRLTVV.

The gene calls are TRBV10-3 and TRBJ2-2; D ambiguous. This CDR3 has 16 amino acids. V was cut by 0 bases and J by 0 bases, with 8 bases left in between. The V gene's germline CDR1 is ENHRY and CDR2 SYGVKD. The CDR3 sequence is CAISESIATNTGELFF. The CDR3 region has the DNA TGTGCCATCAGTGAGTCAATCGCGACGAACACCGGGGAGCTGTTTTTT.

This chain connects TRBV9 to TRBJ1-1; D remains ambiguous. The CDR3 contains 15 residues. The germline V gene has CDR1 SGDLS and CDR2 YYNGEE. Trimming shortened V by 1 base and J by 0 bases, and 10 bases separated the two germline ends. This CDR3 is CASSVTGGLNTEAFF. As DNA, the CDR3 is TGTGCCAGCAGCGTAACCGGAGGACTGAACACTGAAGCTTTCTTT.